What follows describes a single T cell receptor (beta chain). This entry comes from a study of blood T cell repertoires in COVID-19. Study in general: The study drew acute and convalescent COVID-19 samples from the United States, Italy and Spain.

TCRdb's copy holds only in-frame clones and misses some; the assay was immunoSEQ multiplex PCR. The table has 120,000 to 150,000 clones, around 87% seen once. Germline values: CDR1 SGDLS, CDR2 YYNGEE. Trimming cost V 0 bases and J 7 bases; bases outside gene matches: 6. The CDR3 contains 15 residues. Those enrolled, adults aged about 18 to 89 years, came from some 25 US areas. Participants had their cohort set by participant-reported clinical history. A PCR-confirmed or clinician-diagnosed COVID-19 case had contacted exposed participants within 2 weeks of entry. Sequenced sample: PBMCs or T cells enriched from blood (not recorded which). This clonotype was sampled from a woman aged 40 to 49 who had been exposed to COVID-19. This chain links TRBV9 with TRBJ2-1; 8 bases are a match to TRBD2. CDR3 amino acids: CASSVAQTSANEQFF. CDR3 coding DNA: TGTGCCAGCAGCGTAGCCCAGACTAGCGCGAATGAGCAGTTCTTC.